This entry lists 21 T cell receptor beta chains sequenced from one sample in a study of OX40 agonist ivuxolimab in advanced cancers. The table came from immunoSEQ multiplex PCR; TCRdb's copy has only in-frame clones and leaves some out. The data show around 80,000 clones, roughly 88% seen once. Sequencing used CD4+ or CD8+ T cells sorted from blood, obtained in a trial of the OX40 agonist ivuxolimab. Source of these receptors: an adult with an advanced solid tumor such as melanoma, head and neck, liver or kidney cancer.

CDR3 in amino acids: CTSSLPGTSGNLSSTDTQYF. The CDR3 region has the DNA TGCACCAGCAGCCTACCCGGGACTAGCGGAAACCTATCCAGCACAGATACGCAGTATTTT. The chain uses TRBV1 and TRBJ2-3; the D call in the table, TRBD2, was not verified against the DNA. TRBV1 is marked as a pseudogene. This CDR3 region has 20 residues.

V is TRBV5-1 and J is TRBJ2-1; TRBD1 agrees at 8 bases. The CDR3 loop spans 17 amino acids. Germline V lookup: CDR1 SGHRS, CDR2 YFSETQ. V was clipped by 4 bases and J by 0 bases; unmatched bases: 9. The CDR3 sequence is CASSAPTGVASYNEQFF. The CDR3 DNA sequence: TGCGCCAGCAGCGCCCCGACAGGGGTAGCCTCCTACAATGAGCAGTTCTTC.

The chain is built from TRBV9 and TRBJ2-3, with D unclear. This CDR3 has 14 residues. Deletions cut 1 base from V and 0 bases from J, with 6 bases between. Germline loops: CDR1 SGDLS, CDR2 YYNGEE. Written as DNA, the CDR3 is TGTGCCAGCAGCGTACTTCTAAGCACAGATACGCAGTATTTT. It encodes CASSVLLSTDTQYF.

This chain uses TRBV28 with TRBJ1-5, with 7 bases fitting TRBD1. V shed 5 bases and J 3 bases; nucleotides not matched to a gene: 7. The germline CDR1 and CDR2 sequences are MDHEN and SYDVKM. The CDR3 totals 15 residues. The DNA for the CDR3 is TGTGCCAGCAGTCCTCTAGACAGGGACAATCAGCCCCAGCATTTT. Translating gives CASSPLDRDNQPQHF.

The gene calls are TRBV19 and TRBJ1-5, with a possible D match to TRBD1 (5 bases). Germline V gene data show CDR1 as LNHDA and CDR2 as SQIVND (reference sequence). V was cut by 6 bases and J by 0 bases, with 15 bases left in between. The length of the CDR3 is 16 residues. CDR3 sequence reads: CASSRRDGFSNQPQHF. Here the CDR3 DNA reads TGTGCCAGTAGCCGCCGGGACGGATTTAGCAATCAGCCCCAGCATTTT.

The chain couples TRBV27 to TRBJ2-1, with TRBD2 matching 9 bases. Germline V gene sequence: CDR1 MNHEY, CDR2 SMNVEV (reference sequence). The CDR3 length is 13 residues. V was clipped by 7 bases and J by 15 bases; unmatched bases: 13. The CDR3 protein is CASISAFSGRGFF. CDR3 coding DNA: TGTGCCAGCATAAGTGCGTTTAGCGGGAGAGGGTTCTTC.

The chain couples TRBV28 to TRBJ2-7; 7 nucleotides align to TRBD2. Germline values: CDR1 MDHEN, CDR2 SYDVKM. The CDR3 totals 14 residues. Losses at the gene ends were 6 bases for V and 5 bases for J; bases not matched to a gene: 10. The CDR3 is CASRIGGGGDEQYF. The DNA for the CDR3 is TGTGCCAGCAGGATTGGCGGGGGAGGCGACGAGCAGTACTTC. The variable domain in full, completed from reference TRBV28 and TRBJ2-7, reads DVKVTQSSRYLVKRTGEKVFLECVQDMDHENMFWYRQDPGLGLRLIYFSYDVKMKEKGDIPEGYSVSREKKERFSLILESASTNQTSMYLCASRIGGGGDEQYFGPGTRLTVT.

This clone was found a few times. The chain joins TRBV28 to TRBJ2-7; 7 bases map to TRBD2. The trim removed 2 bases at V and 1 base at J, leaving 8 bases unmatched. The CDR3 totals 16 residues. CDR1 MDHEN and CDR2 SYDVKM come from the germline V gene. The CDR3 sequence is CASSLHLAELSYEQYF. DNA for the CDR3: TGTGCCAGCAGTTTACACCTAGCGGAACTATCCTACGAGCAGTACTTC.

The rearrangement joins TRBV6-1 to TRBJ2-3, with a tentative D call TRBD1 (5 bases). The CDR3 is 15 amino acids. The ends were cut back, 6 bases at V and 2 bases at J, with 15 bases in the middle. CDR1 MNHNS and CDR2 SASEGT come from the germline V gene. The DNA for the CDR3 is TGTGCCAGCAGAGCAGACAGATTCCTCACAGATACGCAGTATTTT. Its translation is CASRADRFLTDTQYF.

This clone was recorded at least ten times. The rearrangement uses TRBV20-1 and TRBJ1-1; D gene uncertain. The CDR3 has 11 amino acids. Trimming removed 7 bases from V and 4 bases from J, with 10 bases in between. Germline CDR1 reads DFQATT; CDR2 reads SNEGSKA (reference sequence). CDR3 loop: CSVSGGTEAFF. The CDR3, as DNA: TGCAGTGTGAGTGGTGGCACTGAAGCTTTCTTT.

The chain employs TRBV5-1 and TRBJ2-7; 8 bases are a match to TRBD1. V trimming: 4 bases; J trimming: 2 bases; junction bases outside the gene matches: 8. The CDR3 spans 15 residues. The germline V gene has CDR1 SGHRS and CDR2 YFSETQ. CDR3 bases: TGCGCCAGCAGCCTGGATGGGACAGGTACCTACGAGCAGTACTTC. Protein: CASSLDGTGTYEQYF.

The CDR3 DNA is TGTGCCAGCAGCTTAGAAGTAGCGGGAGGGCCCGAGCAGTACTTC. Encoded protein: CASSLEVAGGPEQYF. This chain joins TRBV7-2 and TRBJ2-7; TRBD2 aligns across 11 bases. Per the germline V gene, CDR1 is SGHTA and CDR2 is FQGNSA. The ends lost 1 base at V and 6 bases at J; junction bases unmatched: 5. The CDR3 is made up of 15 amino acids.

The chain combines TRBV9 with TRBJ1-1, with D perhaps TRBD1 (6 bases). Looked up from germline, CDR1 is SGDLS and CDR2 is YYNGEE. The V end lost 2 bases, the J end lost 5 bases, and 10 bases lay between the germline ends. The CDR3 sequence is 13 residues long. The CDR3 loop reads CASSVAQGTEAFF. DNA of the CDR3: TGTGCCAGCAGCGTTGCACAGGGTACTGAAGCTTTCTTT.

This chain joins TRBV27 and TRBJ2-1; D remains unclear. The length of the CDR3 is 11 residues. Germline lookup yields CDR1 MNHEY and CDR2 SMNVEV (reference sequence). V lost 5 bases, J lost 9 bases, and 8 bases lay in between. This CDR3 is CASSIPGEQFF. CDR3 sequence (DNA): TGTGCCAGCAGTATCCCCGGTGAGCAGTTCTTC.

This clone was picked up one time. The chain recombines TRBV7-9 with TRBJ2-7, with D unclear. The CDR3 is 11 amino acids. Germline assignment: CDR1 SEHNR and CDR2 FQNEAQ (reference sequence). Trimming cost V 5 bases and J 4 bases, with 6 bases left between them. Here the CDR3 reads CASSRRYEQYF. Here the CDR3 DNA reads TGTGCCAGCAGCCGCCGATACGAGCAGTACTTC.

CDR3 nucleotides: TGTGCCAGCAGCTTAAAACTAGCGGGACGAATGGTCGAGCAGTACTTC. It specifies CASSLKLAGRMVEQYF. This chain links TRBV7-2 with TRBJ2-7; 10 bases line up with TRBD2. The CDR3 contains 16 residues. CDR1 and CDR2 from the germline V gene are SGHTA and FQGNSA. V was clipped by 2 bases and J by 6 bases; unmatched bases: 10.

V gene TRBV4-1 combines with J gene TRBJ2-5, with D perhaps given as TRBD1 or TRBD2 (5 bases each). Germline V gene sequence: CDR1 MGHRA, CDR2 YSYEKL. There are 14 residues in the CDR3. V lost 3 bases and J lost 4, with 12 bases in between. CDR3 nucleotides: TGCGCCAGCAGCCATGGGACCTTTGGAGAGACCCAGTACTTC. This encodes CASSHGTFGETQYF.

The V and J genes are TRBV4-3 and TRBJ1-2, with TRBD1 matching 8 bases. V shed 0 bases and J 7 bases; nucleotides not matched to a gene: 7. The CDR3 length is 15 residues. CDR1 is LGHNA, CDR2 YSLEER, per germline. The CDR3 sequence: CASSQDPQGALGYTF. The DNA for the CDR3 is TGCGCCAGCAGCCAAGATCCGCAGGGGGCGCTTGGCTACACCTTC.

This clone has only a few counts. This specimen includes other DNA sequences encoding the same CDR3. The V call is TRBV15, the J call TRBJ1-5; no clear D gene. The CDR3 has 12 amino acids. V shed 0 bases and J shed 6 bases, with 3 bases lying between them. Looked up from germline, CDR1 is LNHNV and CDR2 is YYDKDF (reference sequence). This CDR3 is CATSRDAQPQHF. The CDR3 bases are TGTGCCACCAGCAGAGATGCTCAGCCCCAGCATTTT.

This CDR3 reads CASSEDPPRTLHF. The CDR3 region has the DNA TGTGCCAGCAGTGAAGACCCGCCACGAACCCTCCACTTT. The chain combines TRBV6-1 with TRBJ1-6; the D is unclear. The V end lost 1 base, the J end lost 14 bases, and 12 bases lay between the germline ends. The germline V gene encodes CDR1 MNHNS and CDR2 SASEGT. This CDR3 region has 13 residues.

The CDR3 here is CASSPRTSGSFRDKNIQYF. The CDR3 DNA reads as TGTGCCAGCAGCCCGCGGACTAGCGGGAGTTTCCGGGACAAAAACATTCAGTACTTC. V usage is TRBV7-8 and J usage is TRBJ2-4; 13 positions match TRBD2. This CDR3 has 19 residues. V dropped 5 bases and J dropped 3; count of bases not matched to a gene: 13. CDR1 SGHVS and CDR2 FQNEAQ come from the germline V gene.